The clone carrying this TCR beta chain showed up just a few times. As handled by the study authors: Between 23,224 and 690,600 TCRs appeared in each sample, and the median stood at 95,638. One entry per CDR3 protein, called by TCRdb with MiXCR from the RACE reads. The V and J calls were not made by the authors but by TCRdb's processing. The data hold under 95,000 distinct CDR3 sequences, with around 9% observed a single time. The time point denotes: healthy volunteer bleed at 2 weeks. The authors' total RNA extraction used unfractionated whole blood. The record originates from a study of human T cells and chemical hapten exposure. The trim removed 10 bases at V and 1 base at J, leaving 10 bases unmatched. Looked up from germline, CDR1 is SEHNR and CDR2 is FQNEAQ (reference sequence). The CDR3 loop spans 15 amino acids.

The sequence came from a female donor in good health. Some clones in this sample may be carry-over from other donors' samples. The sequenced material came from whole blood. The V and J genes are TRBV7-9 and TRBJ2-3; 8 bases fit TRBD2. CDR3 loop: CAIEAVGLGTDTQYF. The CDR3, as DNA: TGTGCCATCGAAGCCGTGGGACTAGGCACAGATACGCAGTATTTT.